The next 28 T cell receptor beta chains were all read from a single sample in a study of metastatic and nonmetastatic thyroid tumors. With MiXCR, TCRdb reprocessed the PCR reads. This table holds around 5,000 clones, over 25% found once. Each patient came to thyroid surgery without any prior treatment (of any kind). The sample consisted of adjacent normal tissue. The receptors originated from a female donor with papillary thyroid cancer or a benign thyroid nodule (not recorded which). Some clones in this sample may be carry-over from other donors' samples.

With regard to this clone: With a much larger clone just one base away, this may be a read error. The sample carries other DNA sequences with the same CDR3. The gene calls are TRBV6-1 and TRBJ1-4, with D maybe TRBD1 (6 bases). The CDR3 extends over 14 amino acids. With 6 bases removed from V and 0 bases from J, the gap between germline ends came to 8 bases. Germline CDR1 reads MNHNS; CDR2 reads SASEGT. The CDR3 is CASSRQATNEKLFF. CDR3 nucleotide sequence: TGTGCCAGCAGCAGACAGGCAACTAATGAAAAACTGTTTTTT.

This clone is deemed medium-sized. This chain uses TRBV20-1 with TRBJ2-3, with 8 bases aligning to TRBD2. With 1 base clipped from V and 2 bases from J, the junction kept 5 bases outside the gene matches. Germline CDR1 reads DFQATT; CDR2 reads SNEGSKA (reference sequence). This CDR3 has 15 residues. The CDR3 protein is CSARAGTSTTDTQYF. The CDR3 DNA is TGCAGTGCTAGAGCAGGGACTAGTACCACAGATACGCAGTATTTT.

In its sample, this clone is medium-sized. The CDR3 coding sequence is TGCGCCAGCAGCCGGGGGGGTAGCACAGATACGCAGTATTTT. This translates into CASSRGGSTDTQYF. The rearrangement links TRBV5-1 to TRBJ2-3, with 8 positions matching TRBD2. CDR3 length: 14 amino acids. The ends lost 4 bases at V and 0 bases at J; junction bases unmatched: 1. CDR1 is SGHRS, CDR2 YFSETQ, per germline.

The chain is built from TRBV5-1 and TRBJ2-7; 9 bases agree with TRBD2. The CDR3 is 15 amino acids. J lost 5 bases, V lost 4 bases, and 10 bases had no gene match. Germline V lookup: CDR1 SGHRS, CDR2 YFSETQ. CDR3: CASSAAGGLFHEQYF. DNA of the CDR3: TGCGCCAGCAGCGCAGCGGGGGGCCTCTTCCACGAGCAGTACTTC.

This clone was recorded a few times. Being one base from a much bigger clone, this may be a read error. The rearrangement uses TRBV20-1 and TRBJ2-7; D gene ambiguous. Germline assignment: CDR1 DFQATT and CDR2 SNEGSKA (reference sequence). Trimming removed 5 bases from V and 1 base from J, with 15 bases in between. There are 14 residues in the CDR3. The CDR3: CSAEDLLRSYEQYF. Written as DNA, the CDR3 is TGCAGTGCTGAGGACCTCCTCAGGTCCTACGAGCAGTACTTC.

This clone is classed as medium-sized. The J gene is TRBJ2-3, the V gene TRBV4-1, with TRBD1 matching 8 bases. With V trimmed by 2 bases and J by 5 bases, 9 bases remained unmatched. Per the germline V gene, CDR1 is MGHRA and CDR2 is YSYEKL. This CDR3 comprises 16 residues. The CDR3 reads CASSQWTGSEGDTQYF. The CDR3 coding sequence is TGCGCCAGCAGCCAATGGACAGGGTCTGAGGGAGATACGCAGTATTTT.

This clone came up a few times. The chain combines TRBV6-1 with TRBJ2-7; D ambiguous. Germline V CDR1 and CDR2: MNHNS, SASEGT. Trimming pared 7 bases from V and 0 bases from J, leaving 13 bases between. This CDR3 comprises 14 residues. The CDR3 region has the DNA TGTGCCAGCAAGCAGACCGGAAGCTCCTACGAGCAGTACTTC. Translating gives CASKQTGSSYEQYF.

At least ten counts were recorded for this clone. The chain is built from TRBV12-3 or TRBV12-4 and TRBJ1-5; no clear D gene. The V and J ends lost 5 bases and 4 bases respectively, with 12 bases between them. The CDR3 runs 14 residues. CDR3 loop: CASSPTPKNQPQHF. The CDR3 bases are TGTGCCAGCAGTCCTACCCCAAAAAATCAGCCCCAGCATTTT.

This clone was counted between two and nine times. The gene calls are TRBV11-2 and TRBJ1-2; D gene uncertain. CDR3 length: 13 residues. V shed 3 bases and J shed 7 bases, with 12 bases lying between them. Looked up from germline, CDR1 is SGHAT and CDR2 is FQNNGV. CDR3 sequence (DNA): TGTGCCAGCAGCTTGGGAGGACTAGGTGGCTACACCTTC. It translates to CASSLGGLGGYTF. Complete variable domain (other parts from reference TRBV11-2 and TRBJ1-2): EAGVAQSPRYKIIEKRQSVAFWCNPISGHATLYWYQQILGQGPKLLIQFQNNGVVDDSQLPKDRFSAERLKGVDSTLKIQPAKLEDSAVYLCASSLGGLGGYTFGSGTRLTVV.

This clone has only a few counts. The rearrangement uses TRBV6-6 and TRBJ1-4; a weak D match, TRBD1 (5 bases). Germline V gene sequence: CDR1 MNHNY, CDR2 SVGAGI (reference sequence). The CDR3 is 13 residues long. The V end was cut by 0 bases, the J end by 15 bases, with 14 bases between. The CDR3, as DNA: TGTGCCAGCAGTTACTCGCCGACAGAATCGGTGTTTTTT. Its protein is CASSYSPTESVFF.

A word on this clone: The same CDR3 arises from other DNA sequences in this sample as well. The rearrangement joins TRBV7-8 to TRBJ1-1; D might be TRBD1 (6 bases). The length of the CDR3 is 16 residues. Germline loops: CDR1 SGHVS, CDR2 FQNEAQ. The V end was cut by 4 bases, the J end by 2 bases, with 17 bases between. CDR3 DNA: TGTGCCAGCAGCTCAGAAGAGGGGGGAACCAACACTGAAGCTTTCTTT. This gives the protein CASSSEEGGTNTEAFF.

This clone was recorded at least ten times. The V gene is TRBV27, the J gene TRBJ1-2, with 8 bases matching TRBD1. CDR3 length equals 14 residues. The germline V gene encodes CDR1 MNHEY and CDR2 SMNVEV (reference sequence). Trimming at V came to 5 bases and at J to 5 bases, leaving 7 bases not matched to a gene. CDR3 sequence (DNA): TGTGCCAGCAGTGACACAGGGGGATTTTATGGCTACACCTTC. The encoded protein is CASSDTGGFYGYTF.

J is TRBJ1-2 and V is TRBV9; tentatively, D is TRBD1 (5 bases). V was pared by 6 bases and J by 4 bases, with 19 bases between. The CDR3 contains 15 residues. Per the germline V gene, CDR1 is SGDLS and CDR2 is YYNGEE. The CDR3, as DNA: TGTGCCAGCATCCCCCGTGCGACAGATAGCTATGGCTACACCTTC. Residues: CASIPRATDSYGYTF.

Only a few counts were recorded for this clone. The genes are TRBV11-2 and TRBJ2-7; D call uncertain. The CDR3 covers 15 residues. Germline V gene data show CDR1 as SGHAT and CDR2 as FQNNGV. V lost 5 bases to trimming and J lost 6 bases, with 20 bases between them. The CDR3: CASSPRPLPYGEQYF. The CDR3 DNA reads as TGTGCCAGCAGCCCGCGACCATTACCCTACGGCGAGCAGTACTTC.

This clone was seen only a few times. The gene calls are TRBV28 and TRBJ2-7; tentative D call: TRBD1 (5 bases). The germline V gene encodes CDR1 MDHEN and CDR2 SYDVKM. The CDR3 covers 14 residues. V was clipped by 7 bases and J by 7 bases, with 20 bases between them. The CDR3 DNA sequence: TGTGCCAGCACCCTCCAGGGCACTGTTCGTGAGCAGTACTTC. Amino acids: CASTLQGTVREQYF. Together with reference TRBV28 and TRBJ2-7, the CDR3 gives the full variable domain: DVKVTQSSRYLVKRTGEKVFLECVQDMDHENMFWYRQDPGLGLRLIYFSYDVKMKEKGDIPEGYSVSREKKERFSLILESASTNQTSMYLCASTLQGTVREQYFGPGTRLTVT.

This clone is categorized as medium-sized. This may arise from a read error, as a much more abundant clone is one base away. This CDR3 is also generated by other DNA sequences in the sample. The chain links TRBV6-2 or TRBV6-3 to TRBJ1-5; TRBD1 matches 7 bases. The CDR3 runs 15 residues. Germline CDR1 MNHEY, CDR2 SVGEGT. The J segment lost 2 bases and the V segment lost 5 bases, leaving 6 bases of the junction unmatched. The CDR3 coding sequence is TGTGCCAGCAGTATGACAGGGATGGGCAATCAGCCCCAGCATTTT. Protein sequence: CASSMTGMGNQPQHF.

The rearrangement joins TRBV19 to TRBJ2-7; tentatively, D is TRBD2 (6 bases). CDR1 and CDR2 from the germline V gene are LNHDA and SQIVND (reference sequence). Trimming removed 3 bases from V and 3 bases from J, with 12 bases in between. The length of the CDR3 is 14 residues. The CDR3 region has the DNA TGTGCCAGTAGTATTCGGGGGACCTTCTACGAGCAGTACTTC. This sequence encodes CASSIRGTFYEQYF.

This clone has just a few counts. The junction shows a germline mismatch at one end, possibly a read error. The rearrangement uses TRBV10-3 and TRBJ2-5; 10 bases match TRBD2. CDR3 size: 15 residues. Germline CDR1 and CDR2: ENHRY and SYGVKD. This CDR3 is CAISGSGGPSETRYF. As DNA, the CDR3 is TGTGCCATCAGTGGTAGCGGGGGGCCGTCGGAGACCCGGTACTTC.

The table lists this clone with a few counts. This chain connects TRBV6-2 or TRBV6-3 to TRBJ2-5; the match to TRBD2 covers 8 bases. This CDR3 comprises 13 residues. V trimming: 7 bases; J trimming: 4 bases; junction bases outside the gene matches: 5. CDR1 and CDR2 (germline): MNHEY, SVGEGT. In DNA form, the CDR3 reads TGTGCCAGCACCGACGGGGGGGGAGAGACCCAGTACTTC. It translates to CASTDGGGETQYF.

The J gene is TRBJ2-3, the V gene TRBV20-1, with 7 bases lining up with TRBD2. Germline V gives CDR1 DFQATT, CDR2 SNEGSKA (reference sequence). V shed 5 bases, J shed 5 bases, and the junction held 13 bases outside the gene matches. The length of the CDR3 is 15 residues. Written as DNA, the CDR3 is TGCAGTGCTCGAAGGGCGAGCGGGGAAATAGATACGCAGTATTTT. Translating it yields CSARRASGEIDTQYF.

This clone was counted many times. V gene TRBV27 combines with J gene TRBJ2-7, with 9 bases matching TRBD2. CDR1 and CDR2 from the germline V gene are MNHEY and SMNVEV (reference sequence). The CDR3 is 15 residues long. V shed 6 bases, J shed 3 bases, and the junction held 9 bases outside the gene matches. CDR3 nucleotide sequence: TGTGCCAGCAGCTATAGCGGGGGCCCGATCTACGAGCAGTACTTC. This gives the protein CASSYSGGPIYEQYF.

The chain couples TRBV4-1 to TRBJ2-7; D remains unclear. Trimming cost V 0 bases and J 0 bases, with 9 bases left between them. The CDR3 contains 15 residues. CDR1 is MGHRA, CDR2 YSYEKL, per germline. The CDR3 nucleotides read TGCGCCAGCAGCCAAGATCGGCGGAACTCCTACGAGCAGTACTTC. It translates to CASSQDRRNSYEQYF.

This clone is a singleton in its sample. The DNA is omitted, as the CDR3 cannot be located on it reliably, and the CDR3 follows TCRdb's listing. The chain has TRBV9 and TRBJ2-1; TRBD2 was called by the table and not checked on the DNA. Germline CDR1 is SGDLS and CDR2 is YYNGEE. The CDR3 extends over 15 residues, inclusive of both ends. The CDR3 loop is CASSVAIGASRGGIF.

At least ten counts were recorded for this clone. This chain joins TRBV7-8 and TRBJ1-6; D is ambiguous. V was shortened by 3 bases and J by 7 bases, with 10 bases between the two germline ends. The germline gives CDR1 SGHVS, CDR2 FQNEAQ. The CDR3 sequence is 14 residues long. CDR3 residues: CASSLVGQNSPLHF. CDR3 nucleotide sequence: TGTGCCAGCAGCTTGGTCGGTCAAAATTCACCCCTCCACTTT.

This clone occurred a few times. The rearrangement joins TRBV11-2 to TRBJ1-6, with 7 positions matching TRBD1. With 4 bases clipped from V and 2 bases from J, the junction kept 8 bases outside the gene matches. Germline CDR1 reads SGHAT; CDR2 reads FQNNGV. The CDR3 has 17 residues. The CDR3 loop is CASSSDRALTYNSPLHF. The CDR3 coding sequence is TGTGCCAGCAGCTCCGACAGGGCTTTAACCTATAATTCACCCCTCCACTTT. Full variable domain (outside the CDR3, taken from reference TRBV11-2 and TRBJ1-6): EAGVAQSPRYKIIEKRQSVAFWCNPISGHATLYWYQQILGQGPKLLIQFQNNGVVDDSQLPKDRFSAERLKGVDSTLKIQPAKLEDSAVYLCASSSDRALTYNSPLHFGNGTRLTVT.

This clone has just a few counts. This chain joins TRBV12-3 or TRBV12-4 and TRBJ2-5; perhaps TRBD1 as D (6 bases). The CDR3 spans 16 residues. V was cut by 5 bases and J by 5 bases, with 21 bases left in between. CDR3 sequence (DNA): TGTGCCAGCAGTCTGGGACAACTGCTGGAGGTGGAGACCCAGTACTTC. It is translated as CASSLGQLLEVETQYF.

The chain is built from TRBV11-3 and TRBJ2-5; unclear D gene. CDR3 length equals 16 residues. Per the germline V gene, CDR1 is SGHNT and CDR2 is YENEEA. The V end lost 5 bases, the J end lost 4 bases, and 20 bases lay between the germline ends. The CDR3 DNA reads as TGTGCCAGCAGCCCAACTCGGGCTGGATGGGGAGAGACCCAGTACTTC. Its protein product is CASSPTRAGWGETQYF.

Comment on this clone: Because it lacks the conserved phenylalanine or tryptophan at the end, this CDR3 is likely a read error. No DNA is shown, since the ends of the CDR3 on it are uncertain; the CDR3 is the one TCRdb lists. The V call is TRBV2, the J call TRBJ1-5; the table names TRBD1, a call not compared with the DNA. CDR1 and CDR2 from the germline V gene are SNHLY and FYNNEI. The CDR3 has 15 residues if both end residues are counted. This CDR3 reads CASSENRCRNQPQHS.